The 18 T cell receptor beta chains reported below all come from one sample, sequenced in a study of cytomegalovirus exposure and HLA in healthy donors. Generated by immunoSEQ multiplex PCR, the TCRdb table keeps only in-frame clones and is missing some. The table includes over 200,000 clones, around 87% detected once. Material: PBMCs. The origin of the receptors is a young woman in good health and CMV-seropositive.

The chain uses TRBV28 and TRBJ1-1; tentatively, D is TRBD1 (6 bases). V dropped 2 bases and J dropped 5 bases, with 18 bases sitting between them. From germline, CDR1 is MDHEN and CDR2 SYDVKM. This CDR3 comprises 16 residues. CDR3 nucleotide sequence: TGTGCCAGCAGTTTAGTCCGGGGGGCGGGGAGGACTGAAGCTTTCTTT. Its translation: CASSLVRGAGRTEAFF.

V is TRBV7-6 and J is TRBJ2-2; TRBD2 agrees at 11 bases. Germline V gene sequence: CDR1 SGHVS, CDR2 FNYEAQ. The CDR3 is 19 residues long. Germline trimming cut 6 bases from V and 5 bases from J; bases unmatched to any gene: 17. CDR3 coding DNA: TGTGCCAGCAGACGTGGACTAGCGGGCACCGCCTCGGGAACCGGGGAGCTGTTTTTT. This encodes CASRRGLAGTASGTGELFF.

This clone was observed a handful of times. The chain has TRBV19 and TRBJ1-1, with 7 bases that match TRBD1. Trimming at V came to 6 bases and at J to 7 bases, leaving 11 bases not matched to a gene. Germline loops: CDR1 LNHDA, CDR2 SQIVND (reference sequence). This CDR3 is 14 amino acids long. The CDR3 region is CASSPGQWVGEAFF. CDR3 nucleotides: TGTGCCAGTAGCCCGGGACAGTGGGTGGGTGAAGCTTTCTTT.

The chain combines TRBV19 with TRBJ2-1, with 10 bases aligning to TRBD1. V dropped 10 bases and J dropped 9; count of bases not matched to a gene: 12. The CDR3 has 14 amino acids. Germline V gene sequence: CDR1 LNHDA, CDR2 SQIVND (reference sequence). CDR3 protein: CATFRDRGFSEQFF. CDR3 coding DNA: TGTGCCACCTTCCGGGACAGGGGATTTAGTGAGCAGTTCTTC.

The gene calls are TRBV5-1 and TRBJ2-1; 11 positions match TRBD1. J gave up 8 bases and V 9 bases, and 7 bases lay outside the gene matches. In germline, CDR1 is SGHRS, CDR2 YFSETQ. This CDR3 is built from 13 residues. This CDR3 is CATSDRGLDEQFF. Written as DNA, the CDR3 is TGCGCCACTTCGGACAGGGGGCTCGATGAGCAGTTCTTC.

J is TRBJ1-5 and V is TRBV7-9, with TRBD1 matching 9 bases. The CDR3 consists of 14 residues. In germline, CDR1 is SEHNR, CDR2 FQNEAQ (reference sequence). V shed 5 bases and J 4 bases; nucleotides not matched to a gene: 3. The CDR3 loop reads CASSRGQGNQPQHF. In nucleotides, the CDR3 is TGTGCCAGCAGCCGGGGACAGGGTAATCAGCCCCAGCATTTT.

The chain has TRBV10-3 and TRBJ2-3; weak D call: TRBD2 (6 bases). The V gene's germline CDR1 is ENHRY and CDR2 SYGVKD. This CDR3 region has 16 residues. V lost 0 bases, J lost 4 bases, and 14 bases lay in between. The CDR3 loop is CAISESMSGLADTQYF. As DNA, the CDR3 is TGTGCCATCAGTGAGTCGATGAGCGGGTTAGCAGATACGCAGTATTTT.

J is TRBJ2-7 and V is TRBV28; the D is unclear. With 8 bases removed from V and 2 bases from J, the gap between germline ends came to 13 bases. In germline, CDR1 is MDHEN, CDR2 SYDVKM. The CDR3 is 13 residues long. The CDR3 here is CASSGGSPYEQYF. Here the CDR3 DNA reads TGTGCCAGCTCTGGCGGAAGTCCCTACGAGCAGTACTTC.

The chain links TRBV4-1 to TRBJ2-2; 12 nucleotides match TRBD2. From germline, CDR1 is MGHRA and CDR2 YSYEKL. The ends lost 0 bases at V and 10 bases at J; junction bases unmatched: 3. The CDR3 sequence is 15 residues long. Here the CDR3 reads CASSQDPSGRVELFF. CDR3 nucleotide sequence: TGCGCCAGCAGCCAAGATCCTAGCGGGAGGGTGGAGCTGTTTTTT.

The chain employs TRBV5-4 and TRBJ2-1, with 12 bases lining up with TRBD2. The V gene's germline CDR1 is SGHNT and CDR2 YYREEE (reference sequence). J was trimmed by 4 bases and V by 5 bases; bases with no gene match: 4. CDR3 length: 15 amino acids. The CDR3 nucleotides are TGTGCCAGCAGTCTTCTAGCGGGAGGGTACAATGAGCAGTTCTTC. This encodes CASSLLAGGYNEQFF.

This clone was seen just once. V is TRBV27 and J is TRBJ2-1; 9 nucleotides align to TRBD1. The germline gives CDR1 MNHEY, CDR2 SMNVEV (reference sequence). J gave up 7 bases and V 6 bases, and 7 bases lay outside the gene matches. The CDR3 extends over 14 amino acids. This CDR3 is CASSLWTGVNEQFF. CDR3 in DNA: TGTGCCAGCAGCCTATGGACAGGGGTGAATGAGCAGTTCTTC.

This chain links TRBV27 with TRBJ1-5, with a possible D match to TRBD1 (5 bases). In germline, CDR1 is MNHEY, CDR2 SMNVEV (reference sequence). The CDR3 sequence is 15 residues long. Trimming removed 3 bases from V and 4 bases from J, with 13 bases in between. This chain's CDR3 is CASSFGGALNQPQHF. The CDR3 DNA reads TGTGCCAGCAGTTTCGGTGGGGCTCTAAATCAGCCCCAGCATTTT.

V usage is TRBV28 and J usage is TRBJ2-3; TRBD2 might be the D (5 bases). CDR1 is MDHEN and CDR2 is SYDVKM in the germline V gene. This CDR3 region has 13 residues. Trimming cost V 6 bases and J 4 bases, with 11 bases left between them. CDR3 sequence (DNA): TGTGCCAGCAGCCTTCAGAGGGCAGATACGCAGTATTTT. Translation gives CASSLQRADTQYF. The full variable domain, completed using reference TRBV28 and TRBJ2-3, is DVKVTQSSRYLVKRTGEKVFLECVQDMDHENMFWYRQDPGLGLRLIYFSYDVKMKEKGDIPEGYSVSREKKERFSLILESASTNQTSMYLCASSLQRADTQYFGPGTRLTVL.

This chain joins TRBV10-1 and TRBJ2-1, with a possible D match to TRBD1 (5 bases). There are 15 residues in the CDR3. CDR1 WNHNN and CDR2 SYGVQD come from the germline V gene (reference sequence). V gave up 3 bases and J gave up 1 base, with 10 bases separating them. This CDR3 reads CASSDPAGSYNEQFF. CDR3 in DNA: TGCGCCAGCAGTGATCCGGCAGGGTCCTACAATGAGCAGTTCTTC.

The chain carries TRBV7-9 and TRBJ1-1; D possibly corresponds to TRBD1 (6 bases). V was trimmed by 4 bases and J by 1 base, leaving 10 bases between them. Germline V CDR1 and CDR2: SEHNR, FQNEAQ (reference sequence). The length of the CDR3 is 14 residues. The CDR3 region is CASSSRDKNTEAFF. CDR3 nucleotides: TGTGCCAGCAGCTCCCGGGACAAGAACACTGAAGCTTTCTTT.

CDR3 sequence (DNA): TGTGCCATCAGTGAGTCGAGGCTAGCGGGAGGGGAAGCAGATACGCAGTATTTT. Translating gives CAISESRLAGGEADTQYF. This chain connects TRBV10-3 to TRBJ2-3; 12 bases agree with TRBD2. Unmatched junction bases numbered 8, after V lost 0 bases and J lost 4 bases. In germline, CDR1 is ENHRY, CDR2 SYGVKD. The CDR3 has 18 residues.

The rearrangement joins TRBV28 to TRBJ2-5; 7 nucleotides agree with TRBD1. CDR1 and CDR2 (germline): MDHEN, SYDVKM. J lost 0 bases, V lost 3 bases, and 4 bases had no gene match. The CDR3 spans 15 residues. CDR3 sequence reads: CASSFGDRHQETQYF. In nucleotides, the CDR3 is TGTGCCAGCAGTTTCGGGGACAGACACCAAGAGACCCAGTACTTC.

This clone was detected only once. This rearrangement joins TRBV18 to TRBJ1-3; TRBD1 is a possible D gene (6 bases). The CDR3 contains 15 residues. Germline V gene sequence: CDR1 KGHSH, CDR2 LQKENI. Deletions cut 6 bases from V and 2 bases from J, with 14 bases between. Here the CDR3 DNA reads TGTGCCAGCTCCTCACAGGGAGAGGCTGGAAACACCATATATTTT. It specifies CASSSQGEAGNTIYF.